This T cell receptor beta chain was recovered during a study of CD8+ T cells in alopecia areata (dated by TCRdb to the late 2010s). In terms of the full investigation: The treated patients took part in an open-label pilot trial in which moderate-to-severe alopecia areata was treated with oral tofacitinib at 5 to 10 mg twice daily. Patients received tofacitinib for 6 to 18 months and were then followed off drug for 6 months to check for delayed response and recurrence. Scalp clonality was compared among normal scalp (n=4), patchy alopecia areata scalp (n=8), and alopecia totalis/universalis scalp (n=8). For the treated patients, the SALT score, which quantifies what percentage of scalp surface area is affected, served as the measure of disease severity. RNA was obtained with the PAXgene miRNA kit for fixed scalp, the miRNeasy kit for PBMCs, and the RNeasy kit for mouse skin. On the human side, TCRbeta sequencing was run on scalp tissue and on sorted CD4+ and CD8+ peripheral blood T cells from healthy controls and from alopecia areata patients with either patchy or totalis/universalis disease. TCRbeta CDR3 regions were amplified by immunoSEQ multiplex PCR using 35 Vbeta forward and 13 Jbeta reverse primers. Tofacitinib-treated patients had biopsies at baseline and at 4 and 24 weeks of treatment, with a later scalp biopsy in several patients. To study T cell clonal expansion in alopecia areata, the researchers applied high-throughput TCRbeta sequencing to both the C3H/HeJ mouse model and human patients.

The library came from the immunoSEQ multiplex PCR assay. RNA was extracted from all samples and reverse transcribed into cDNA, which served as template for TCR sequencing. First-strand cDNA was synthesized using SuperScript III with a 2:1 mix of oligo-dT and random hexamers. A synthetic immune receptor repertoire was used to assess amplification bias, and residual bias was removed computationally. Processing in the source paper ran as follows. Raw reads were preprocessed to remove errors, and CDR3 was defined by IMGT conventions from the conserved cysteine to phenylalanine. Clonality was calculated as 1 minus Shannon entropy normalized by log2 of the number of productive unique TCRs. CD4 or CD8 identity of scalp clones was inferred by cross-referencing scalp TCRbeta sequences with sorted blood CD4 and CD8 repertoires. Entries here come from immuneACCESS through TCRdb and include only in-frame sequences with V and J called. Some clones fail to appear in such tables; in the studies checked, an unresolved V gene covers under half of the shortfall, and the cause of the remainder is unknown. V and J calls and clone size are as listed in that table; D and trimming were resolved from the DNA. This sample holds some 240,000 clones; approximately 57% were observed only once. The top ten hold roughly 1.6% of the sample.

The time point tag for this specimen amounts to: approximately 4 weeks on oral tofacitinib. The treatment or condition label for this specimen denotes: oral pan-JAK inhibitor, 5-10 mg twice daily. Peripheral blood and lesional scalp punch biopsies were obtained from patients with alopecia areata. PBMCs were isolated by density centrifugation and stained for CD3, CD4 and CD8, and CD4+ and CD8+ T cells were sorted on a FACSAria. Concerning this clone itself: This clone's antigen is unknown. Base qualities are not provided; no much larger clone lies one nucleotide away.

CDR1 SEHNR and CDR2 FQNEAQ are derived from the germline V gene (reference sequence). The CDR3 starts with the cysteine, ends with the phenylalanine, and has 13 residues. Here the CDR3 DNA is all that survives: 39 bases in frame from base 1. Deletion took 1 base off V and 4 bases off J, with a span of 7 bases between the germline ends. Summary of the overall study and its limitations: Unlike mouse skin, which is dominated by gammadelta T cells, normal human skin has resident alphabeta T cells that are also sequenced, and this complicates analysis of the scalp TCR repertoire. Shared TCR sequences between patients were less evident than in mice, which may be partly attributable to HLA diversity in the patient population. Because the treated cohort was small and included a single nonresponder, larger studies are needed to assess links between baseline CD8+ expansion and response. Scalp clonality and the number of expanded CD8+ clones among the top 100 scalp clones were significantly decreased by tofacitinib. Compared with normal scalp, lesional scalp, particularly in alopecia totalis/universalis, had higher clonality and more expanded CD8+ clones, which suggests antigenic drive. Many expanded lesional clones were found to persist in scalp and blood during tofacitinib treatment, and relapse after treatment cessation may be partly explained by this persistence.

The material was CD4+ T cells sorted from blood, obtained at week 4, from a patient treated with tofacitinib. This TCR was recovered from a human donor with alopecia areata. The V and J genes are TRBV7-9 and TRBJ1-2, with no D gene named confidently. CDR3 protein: CASSLDSFYGYTF. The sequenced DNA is TGTGCCAGCAGCTTAGACAGTTTCTATGGCTACACCTTC. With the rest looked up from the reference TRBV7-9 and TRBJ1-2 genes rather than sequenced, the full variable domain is DTGVSQNPRHKITKRGQNVTFRCDPISEHNRLYWYRQTLGQGPEFLTYFQNEAQLEKSRLLSDRFSAERPKGSFSTLEIQRTEQGDSAMYLCASSLDSFYGYTFGSGTRLTVV.